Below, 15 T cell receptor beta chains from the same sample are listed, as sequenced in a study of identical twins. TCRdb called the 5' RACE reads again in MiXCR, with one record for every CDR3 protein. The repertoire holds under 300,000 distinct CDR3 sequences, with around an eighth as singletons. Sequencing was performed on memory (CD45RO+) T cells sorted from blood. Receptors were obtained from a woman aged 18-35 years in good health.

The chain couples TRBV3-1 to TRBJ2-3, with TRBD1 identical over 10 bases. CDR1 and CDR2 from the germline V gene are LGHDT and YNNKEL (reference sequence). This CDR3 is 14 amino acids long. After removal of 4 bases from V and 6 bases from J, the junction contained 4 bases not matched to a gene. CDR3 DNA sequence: TGTGCCAGCAGCCCGAGGACAGGGGGGGATACGCAGTATTTT. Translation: CASSPRTGGDTQYF.

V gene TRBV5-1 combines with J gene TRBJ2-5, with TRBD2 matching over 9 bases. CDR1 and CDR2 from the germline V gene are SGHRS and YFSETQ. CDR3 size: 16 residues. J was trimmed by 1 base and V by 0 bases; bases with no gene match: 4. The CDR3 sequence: CASSLAGSGSQETQYF. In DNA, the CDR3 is TGCGCCAGCAGCTTGGCCGGTAGCGGGAGCCAAGAGACCCAGTACTTC.

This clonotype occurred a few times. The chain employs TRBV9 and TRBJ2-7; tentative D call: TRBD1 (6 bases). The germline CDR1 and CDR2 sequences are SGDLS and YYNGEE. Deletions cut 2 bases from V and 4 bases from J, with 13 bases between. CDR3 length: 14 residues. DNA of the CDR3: TGTGCCAGCAGCGTGGGCAGGGGCGGGTACGAGCAGTACTTC. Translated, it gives CASSVGRGGYEQYF.

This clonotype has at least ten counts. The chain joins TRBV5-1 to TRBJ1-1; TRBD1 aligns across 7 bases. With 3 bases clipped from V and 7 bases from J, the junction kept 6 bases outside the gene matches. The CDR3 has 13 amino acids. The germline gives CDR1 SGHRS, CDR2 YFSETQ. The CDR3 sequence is CASSSLTGNEAFF. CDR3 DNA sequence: TGCGCCAGCAGCTCCCTGACAGGGAATGAAGCTTTCTTT.

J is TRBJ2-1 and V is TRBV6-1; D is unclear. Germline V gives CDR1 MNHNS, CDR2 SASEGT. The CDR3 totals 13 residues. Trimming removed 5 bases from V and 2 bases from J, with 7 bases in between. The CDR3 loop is CASSPNTYNEQFF. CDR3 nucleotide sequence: TGTGCCAGCAGTCCAAATACCTACAATGAGCAGTTCTTC.

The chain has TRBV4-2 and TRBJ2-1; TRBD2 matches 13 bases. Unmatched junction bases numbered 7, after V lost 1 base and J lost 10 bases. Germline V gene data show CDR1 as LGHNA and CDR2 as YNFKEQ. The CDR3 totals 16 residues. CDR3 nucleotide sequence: TGTGCCAGCAGCCAAGGGGGGACTAGCGGGGAGAAAGAGCAGTTCTTC. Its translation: CASSQGGTSGEKEQFF.

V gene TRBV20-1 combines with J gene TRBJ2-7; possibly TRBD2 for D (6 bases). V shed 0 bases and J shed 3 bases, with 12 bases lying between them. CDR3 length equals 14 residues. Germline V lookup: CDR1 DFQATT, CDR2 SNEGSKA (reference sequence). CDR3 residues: CSARDRSGFYEQYF. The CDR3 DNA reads TGCAGTGCTAGAGATCGTAGCGGCTTCTACGAGCAGTACTTC.

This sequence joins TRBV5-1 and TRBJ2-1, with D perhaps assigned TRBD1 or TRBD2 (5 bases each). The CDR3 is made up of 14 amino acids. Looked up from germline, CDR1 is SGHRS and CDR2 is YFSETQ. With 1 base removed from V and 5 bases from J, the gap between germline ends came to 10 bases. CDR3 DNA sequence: TGCGCCAGCAGCTTGATGGGGACCAACAATGAGCAGTTCTTC. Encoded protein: CASSLMGTNNEQFF.

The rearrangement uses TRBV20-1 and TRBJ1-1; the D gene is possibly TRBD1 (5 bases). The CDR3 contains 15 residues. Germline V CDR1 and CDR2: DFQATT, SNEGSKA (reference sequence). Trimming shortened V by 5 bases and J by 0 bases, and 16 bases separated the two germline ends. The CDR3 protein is CSAPHRGPLNTEAFF. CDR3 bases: TGCAGTGCTCCCCATCGGGGACCATTGAACACTGAAGCTTTCTTT.

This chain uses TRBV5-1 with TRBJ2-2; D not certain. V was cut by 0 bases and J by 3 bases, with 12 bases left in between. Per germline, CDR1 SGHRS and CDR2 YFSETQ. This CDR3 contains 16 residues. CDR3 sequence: CASSLAVLSYTGELFF. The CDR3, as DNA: TGCGCCAGCAGCTTGGCCGTTCTTAGCTACACCGGGGAGCTGTTTTTT.

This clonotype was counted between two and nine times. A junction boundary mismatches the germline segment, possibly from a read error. In nucleotides, the CDR3 is TGTGCCAGCAGCCCAGTGACAGGGAACTTC. Its translation is CASSPVTGNF. The chain joins TRBV7-9 to TRBJ1-2; 7 bases fit TRBD1. CDR3 size: 10 residues. The germline CDR1 and CDR2 sequences are SEHNR and FQNEAQ (reference sequence).

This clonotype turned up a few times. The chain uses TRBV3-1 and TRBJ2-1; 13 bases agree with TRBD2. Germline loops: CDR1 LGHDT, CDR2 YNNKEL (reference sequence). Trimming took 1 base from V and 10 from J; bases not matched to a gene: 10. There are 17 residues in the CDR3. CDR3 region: CASSQGPPGLAGREQFF. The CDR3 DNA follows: TGTGCCAGCAGCCAAGGGCCTCCGGGACTAGCGGGACGCGAGCAGTTCTTC.

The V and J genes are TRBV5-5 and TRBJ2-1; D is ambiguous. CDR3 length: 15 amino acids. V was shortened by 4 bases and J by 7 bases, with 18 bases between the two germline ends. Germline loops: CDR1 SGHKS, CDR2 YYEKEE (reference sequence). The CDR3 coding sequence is TGTGCCAGCAGCCCCCCCCGCGCCCGAGAGAATGAGCAGTTCTTC. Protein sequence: CASSPPRARENEQFF.

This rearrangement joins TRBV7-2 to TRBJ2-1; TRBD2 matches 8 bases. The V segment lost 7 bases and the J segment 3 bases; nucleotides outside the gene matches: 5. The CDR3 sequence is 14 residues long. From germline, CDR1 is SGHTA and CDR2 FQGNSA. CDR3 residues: CASTKSGSYNEQFF. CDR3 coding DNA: TGTGCCAGCACGAAAAGCGGGAGCTACAATGAGCAGTTCTTC.

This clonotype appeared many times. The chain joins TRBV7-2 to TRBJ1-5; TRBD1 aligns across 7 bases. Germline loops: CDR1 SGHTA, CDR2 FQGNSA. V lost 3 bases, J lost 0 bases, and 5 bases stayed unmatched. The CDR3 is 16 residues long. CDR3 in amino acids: CASSLQGGNSNQPQHF. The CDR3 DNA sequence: TGTGCCAGCAGCTTGCAGGGGGGTAATAGCAATCAGCCCCAGCATTTT.